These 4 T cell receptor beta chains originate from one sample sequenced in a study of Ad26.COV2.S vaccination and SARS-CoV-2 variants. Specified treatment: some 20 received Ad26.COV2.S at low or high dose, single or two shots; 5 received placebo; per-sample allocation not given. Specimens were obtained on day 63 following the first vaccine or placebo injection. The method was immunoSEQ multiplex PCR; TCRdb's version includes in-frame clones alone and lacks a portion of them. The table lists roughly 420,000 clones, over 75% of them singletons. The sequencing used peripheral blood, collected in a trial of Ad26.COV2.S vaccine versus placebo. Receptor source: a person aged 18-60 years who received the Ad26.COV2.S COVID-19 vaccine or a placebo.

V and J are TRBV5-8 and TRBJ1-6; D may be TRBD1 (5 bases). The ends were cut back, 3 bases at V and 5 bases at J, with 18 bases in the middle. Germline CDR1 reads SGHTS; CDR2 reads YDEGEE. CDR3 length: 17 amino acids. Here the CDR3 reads CASSSPWRGLDNSPLHF. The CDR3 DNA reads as TGTGCCAGCAGCTCCCCTTGGCGGGGCTTGGATAATTCACCCCTCCACTTT.

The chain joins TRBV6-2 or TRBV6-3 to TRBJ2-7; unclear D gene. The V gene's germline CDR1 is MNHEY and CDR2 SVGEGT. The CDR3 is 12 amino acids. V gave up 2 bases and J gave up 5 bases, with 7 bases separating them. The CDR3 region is CASSYLPDEQYF. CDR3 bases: TGTGCCAGCAGTTACCTCCCGGACGAGCAGTACTTC.

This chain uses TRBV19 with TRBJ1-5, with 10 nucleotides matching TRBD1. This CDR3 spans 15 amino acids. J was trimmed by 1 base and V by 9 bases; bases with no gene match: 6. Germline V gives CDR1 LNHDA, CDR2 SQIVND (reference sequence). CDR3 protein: CASGTGVGSNQPQHF. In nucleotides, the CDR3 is TGTGCCAGCGGGACAGGGGTTGGGAGCAATCAGCCCCAGCATTTT.

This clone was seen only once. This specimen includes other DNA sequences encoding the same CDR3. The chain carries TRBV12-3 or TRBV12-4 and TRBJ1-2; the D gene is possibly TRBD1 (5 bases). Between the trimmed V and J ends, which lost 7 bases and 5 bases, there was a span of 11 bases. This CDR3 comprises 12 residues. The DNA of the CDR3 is TGTGCCAGCACCTTGGGGGGATATGGCTACACCTTC. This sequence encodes CASTLGGYGYTF.